A single sample gave rise to the 10 T cell receptor beta chains below, sequenced in a study of post-analysis software for immune sequencing data. Broader study findings: Patients had higher frequencies than controls of about five TRBV segments, including TRBV5-6, TRBV5-1 and TRBV20-1.

The antigens of these receptors remain unknown. Researchers reported that TCR beta cDNA libraries carried unique molecular identifiers. TCRdb re-called the PCR reads through MiXCR, storing one row per CDR3 protein. The table shows 350,000 to 450,000 distinct CDR3 sequences, with 30% to 45% occurring only once. What was sequenced was blood. These receptors originate from a girl aged 5 to 17 with multiple sclerosis.

Many counts were recorded for this clonotype. The rearrangement joins TRBV7-3 to TRBJ2-7, with a tentative D call TRBD1 (6 bases). CDR1 SGHTA and CDR2 FQGTGA come from the germline V gene. The ends were cut back, 1 base at V and 5 bases at J, with 15 bases in the middle. This CDR3 region has 15 residues. CDR3 DNA sequence: TGTGCCAGCAGCTTAAACGGAATGGGACACCACGAGCAGTACTTC. This encodes CASSLNGMGHHEQYF.

In its sample, this clonotype was seen once. The chain carries TRBV7-2 and TRBJ2-7, with 8 bases fitting TRBD1. Germline-derived CDR1 and CDR2 are SGHTA and FQGNSA. The CDR3 loop spans 16 amino acids. Trimming removed 4 bases from V and 0 bases from J; junction bases left unmatched: 8. The CDR3 is CASSSQGVRSSYEQYF. CDR3 nucleotide sequence: TGTGCCAGCAGCTCACAGGGGGTGAGGAGCTCCTACGAGCAGTACTTC.

J is TRBJ2-1 and V is TRBV13, with D possibly being TRBD2 (6 bases). From germline, CDR1 is PRHDT and CDR2 FYEKMQ (reference sequence). CDR3 length equals 16 residues. Trimming took off 5 bases at V and 0 bases at J, with 14 bases between the two ends. CDR3 in DNA: TGTGCCAGCAGCCCATCTGGGGGGAGCTCCTACAATGAGCAGTTCTTC. It is translated as CASSPSGGSSYNEQFF.

V and J are TRBV7-6 and TRBJ2-2; D might be TRBD1 (6 bases). Trimming left V 2 bases short and J 1 base short, with 11 bases between. Germline V lookup: CDR1 SGHVS, CDR2 FNYEAQ. This CDR3 contains 16 residues. The CDR3 loop reads CASSLKGRGNTGELFF. DNA for the CDR3: TGTGCCAGCAGCTTAAAGGGCAGGGGGAACACCGGGGAGCTGTTTTTT.

The rearrangement uses TRBV20-1 and TRBJ1-2; D possibly corresponds to TRBD1 (5 bases). The V gene's germline CDR1 is DFQATT and CDR2 SNEGSKA (reference sequence). V dropped 3 bases and J dropped 3 bases, with 11 bases sitting between them. The CDR3 sequence is 13 residues long. DNA for the CDR3: TGCAGTGCTAGGCCCGGGGGGGACTATGGCTACACCTTC. Protein sequence: CSARPGGDYGYTF.

The V gene is TRBV4-1, the J gene TRBJ2-3; D might be TRBD2 (5 bases). CDR1 is MGHRA and CDR2 is YSYEKL in the germline V gene. V dropped 1 base and J dropped 8 bases, with 13 bases sitting between them. This CDR3 contains 14 residues. CDR3 residues: CASSQVGREGTQYF. The CDR3 nucleotides are TGCGCCAGCAGCCAAGTTGGTCGAGAGGGTACGCAGTATTTT.

The sample holds many counts of this clonotype. The chain has TRBV7-9 and TRBJ1-2, with TRBD1 identical over 9 bases. The germline gives CDR1 SEHNR, CDR2 FQNEAQ (reference sequence). CDR3 length equals 15 residues. Trimming removed 5 bases from V and 6 bases from J; junction bases left unmatched: 10. The CDR3 here is CASSVLGRDRDGYTF. DNA for the CDR3: TGTGCCAGCAGCGTCCTCGGAAGGGACAGGGATGGCTACACCTTC.

The rearrangement uses TRBV4-1 and TRBJ2-7; 12 bases line up with TRBD1. V gave up 4 bases and J gave up 5 bases; unmatched junction bases: 6. Germline CDR1 and CDR2: MGHRA and YSYEKL. The CDR3 is 15 amino acids. CDR3 sequence reads: CASSLGQGATHEQYF. As DNA, the CDR3 is TGCGCCAGCAGCCTGGGACAGGGGGCGACCCACGAGCAGTACTTC.

The chain is built from TRBV7-8 and TRBJ2-3, with 8 bases that match TRBD2. Germline CDR1 SGHVS, CDR2 FQNEAQ. CDR3 length equals 17 residues. With 5 bases clipped from V and 6 bases from J, the junction kept 16 bases outside the gene matches. CDR3 loop: CASSPWGAGVRGDTQYF. The CDR3 DNA follows: TGTGCCAGCAGCCCCTGGGGAGCGGGGGTTCGTGGGGATACGCAGTATTTT.

In this sample, this clonotype turned up a few times. This chain uses TRBV5-1 with TRBJ2-5; D may be TRBD1 or TRBD2 (7 bases each). The V gene's germline CDR1 is SGHRS and CDR2 YFSETQ. V lost 3 bases and J 1 base, leaving 13 bases between the germline ends. This CDR3 spans 15 amino acids. Here the CDR3 reads CASSSQGEGQETQYF. CDR3 coding DNA: TGCGCCAGCAGCTCCCAGGGGGAGGGCCAAGAGACCCAGTACTTC.